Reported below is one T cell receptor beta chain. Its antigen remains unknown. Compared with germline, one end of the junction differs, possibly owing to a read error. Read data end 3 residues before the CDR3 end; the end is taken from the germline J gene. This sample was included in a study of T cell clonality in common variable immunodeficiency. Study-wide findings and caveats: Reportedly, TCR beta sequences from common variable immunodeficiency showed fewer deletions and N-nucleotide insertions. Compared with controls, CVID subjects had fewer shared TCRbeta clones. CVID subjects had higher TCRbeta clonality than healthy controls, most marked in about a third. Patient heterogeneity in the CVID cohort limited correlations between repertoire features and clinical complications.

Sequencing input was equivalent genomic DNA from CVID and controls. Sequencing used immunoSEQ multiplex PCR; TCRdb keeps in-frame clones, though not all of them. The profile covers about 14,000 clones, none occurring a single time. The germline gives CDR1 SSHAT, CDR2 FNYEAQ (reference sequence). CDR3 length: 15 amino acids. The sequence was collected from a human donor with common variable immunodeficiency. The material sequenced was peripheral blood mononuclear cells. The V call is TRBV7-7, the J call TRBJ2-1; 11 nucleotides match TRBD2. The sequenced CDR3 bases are TGTGCTAGCAGCCCTACTAGCGGGGGTTACAATGAG. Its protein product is CASSPTSGGYNE. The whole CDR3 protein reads CASSPTSGGYNEQFF.